This is a list of T cell receptor beta chains from one sample in a study of shared clonotypes between healthy human individuals. Clones were sequenced by immunoSEQ multiplex PCR, and TCRdb holds only the in-frame ones, with some missing. The top ten hold 15% to 20% of the sample, which has about 320,000 clones, about nine tenths seen once. Sequencing used memory CD8+ T cells sorted from blood. The origin of the receptors is a man between 18 and 35 years old in good health. Both conserved end residues are part of each CDR3. D genes are given only for firm matches. Not all rows give a size; the values are once, few, many and, for expanded clones, a class.

j_call,v_call,clone_size,d_call,cdr3_aa,cdr3_nt
TRBJ2-7,TRBV13,few,NA,CASSLDRGEEQYF,TGTGCCAGCAGCTTAGACCGGGGCGAGGAGCAGTACTTC
TRBJ1-2,TRBV4-1,NA,NA,CASSQEHRAGYGYTF,TGCGCCAGCAGCCAAGAGCACAGGGCGGGCTATGGCTACACCTTC
TRBJ1-5,TRBV4-2,NA,NA,CASSQDPTNQPQHF,TGTGCCAGCAGCCAAGACCCCACAAATCAGCCCCAGCATTTT
TRBJ1-2,TRBV5-1,NA,NA,CASSGDTVSNYGYTF,TGCGCCAGCAGCGGGGATACAGTCTCTAACTATGGCTACACCTTC
TRBJ2-1,TRBV11-2,NA,NA,CASSPAGPYNEQFF,TGTGCCAGCAGCCCCGCGGGACCCTACAATGAGCAGTTCTTC
TRBJ1-2,TRBV7-2,NA,NA,CASSLGRAYGYTF,TGTGCCAGCAGCTTGGGGCGCGCCTATGGCTACACCTTC
TRBJ2-7,TRBV27,NA,NA,CASSFLAGTYEQYF,TGTGCCAGCAGTTTTCTGGCGGGGACCTACGAGCAGTACTTC
TRBJ1-3,TRBV28,NA,TRBD1,CASSSRTGNGNTIYF,TGTGCCAGCAGTTCGCGGACAGGGAACGGAAACACCATATATTTT
TRBJ2-7,TRBV27,NA,TRBD2,CASSLGTSGTYEQYF,TGTGCCAGCAGTTTAGGGACTAGCGGAACCTACGAGCAGTACTTC
TRBJ1-5,TRBV4-1,NA,TRBD1,CASSAGTGGPLNQPQHF,TGCGCCAGCAGCGCCGGGACAGGGGGCCCTCTCAATCAGCCCCAGCATTTT
TRBJ2-7,TRBV6-5,NA,TRBD1,CASSYGTGGDEQYF,TGTGCCAGCAGTTACGGGACAGGGGGCGACGAGCAGTACTTC
TRBJ2-7,TRBV4-1,NA,TRBD2,CASSQDSSGYPSGIISYEQYF,TGCGCCAGCAGCCAAGATTCATCGGGGTACCCTAGCGGGATCATTTCCTACGAGCAGTACTTC
TRBJ2-7,TRBV5-1,NA,NA,CASSLGSTEQYF,TGCGCCAGCAGCTTGGGCTCGACCGAGCAGTACTTC
TRBJ2-7,TRBV30,NA,TRBD2,CAWSVKLAGHVYEQYF,TGTGCCTGGAGTGTAAAGCTAGCGGGGCATGTCTACGAGCAGTACTTC
TRBJ2-7,TRBV5-4,NA,NA,CASSFRGLDYEQYF,TGTGCCAGCAGCTTTCGGGGACTCGACTACGAGCAGTACTTC
TRBJ1-1,TRBV5-1,NA,NA,CASSSGQNTEAFF,TGCGCCAGCAGCTCAGGACAGAACACTGAAGCTTTCTTT
TRBJ2-7,TRBV7-9,NA,NA,CASSSPGSQEQYF,TGTGCCAGCAGCTCCCCCGGGTCACAAGAGCAGTACTTC
TRBJ2-7,TRBV2,few,NA,CASSDAGRLHEQYF,TGTGCCAGCAGTGATGCGGGCCGGTTGCACGAGCAGTACTTC
TRBJ2-2,TRBV2,NA,NA,CASSEVYTYTGELFF,TGTGCCAGCAGTGAAGTTTACACATACACCGGGGAGCTGTTTTTT
TRBJ2-7,TRBV6-5,once,TRBD2,CATGRGRVWEQYF,TGTGCCACCGGCCGCGGGAGGGTCTGGGAGCAGTACTTC
TRBJ1-5,TRBV4-1,NA,TRBD1,CASSHGQGAREPQHF,TGCGCCAGCAGCCACGGGCAGGGGGCGAGGGAGCCCCAGCATTTT
TRBJ2-7,TRBV5-8,NA,TRBD1,CASSDRDRAYEQYF,TGTGCCAGCAGCGACCGGGACAGGGCCTACGAGCAGTACTTC
TRBJ2-7,TRBV9,NA,TRBD1,CASSIGQGWNEQYF,TGTGCCAGCAGCATTGGACAGGGCTGGAACGAGCAGTACTTC
TRBJ2-7,TRBV29-1,NA,NA,CSVEGRNYEQYF,TGCAGCGTTGAAGGCAGGAACTACGAGCAGTACTTC
TRBJ2-7,TRBV10-3,NA,TRBD2,CAISDSGGTYEQYF,TGTGCCATCAGTGATAGCGGGGGAACCTACGAGCAGTACTTC
TRBJ2-7,TRBV5-1,NA,NA,CASSFQVRPYEQYF,TGCGCCAGCAGCTTCCAGGTTCGCCCCTACGAGCAGTACTTC
TRBJ1-2,TRBV29-1,NA,NA,CSVEDNGYTF,TGCAGCGTTGAAGATAACGGCTACACCTTC
TRBJ2-3,TRBV27,NA,TRBD2,CASSWTSGVTDTQYF,TGTGCCAGCAGTTGGACTAGCGGGGTCACAGATACGCAGTATTTT
TRBJ2-1,TRBV5-8,NA,NA,CASSLAIAYNEQFF,TGTGCCAGCAGCTTGGCAATAGCCTACAATGAGCAGTTCTTC
TRBJ2-5,TRBV7-9,NA,TRBD2,CASSSGVAGVQETQYF,TGTGCCAGCAGCTCCGGTGTAGCGGGGGTCCAAGAGACCCAGTACTTC
TRBJ2-3,TRBV4-1,once,NA,CASSQEGATDTQYF,TGCGCCAGCAGCCAAGAGGGAGCCACAGATACGCAGTATTTT
TRBJ1-3,TRBV13,NA,NA,CASSLGGAGNTIYF,TGTGCCAGCAGCTTAGGGGGTGCCGGAAACACCATATATTTT
TRBJ1-4,TRBV7-9,NA,TRBD1,CASSSFAGGLNEKLFF,TGTGCCAGCAGCTCCTTCGCAGGGGGGTTAAATGAAAAACTGTTTTTT
TRBJ1-2,TRBV29-1,NA,NA,CSVGSRTDGYTF,TGCAGCGTTGGGTCACGGACGGATGGCTACACCTTC
TRBJ1-4,TRBV28,few,NA,CASSEPPTAGEKLFF,TGTGCCAGCAGCGAGCCCCCGACCGCCGGAGAAAAACTGTTTTTT
TRBJ2-5,TRBV2,NA,NA,CASSEAPWETQYF,TGTGCCAGCAGTGAAGCACCCTGGGAGACCCAGTACTTC
TRBJ2-1,TRBV9,NA,NA,CASSVEIGPYNEQFF,TGTGCCAGCAGCGTAGAGATCGGCCCGTACAATGAGCAGTTCTTC
TRBJ2-2,TRBV7-2,NA,NA,CASSPRPTGELFF,TGTGCCAGCAGCCCACGCCCCACCGGGGAGCTGTTTTTT
TRBJ1-6,TRBV6-1,NA,NA,CASSESRSPFGYNSPLHF,TGTGCCAGCAGTGAATCGAGGAGTCCCTTCGGCTATAATTCACCCCTCCACTTT
TRBJ1-5,TRBV27,NA,TRBD1,CASSLFYRGVQPQHF,TGTGCCAGCAGTTTATTCTACAGGGGGGTTCAGCCCCAGCATTTT
TRBJ1-1,TRBV6-1,few,TRBD1,CASSATGWTNTEAFF,TGTGCCAGCAGTGCGACAGGGTGGACGAACACTGAAGCTTTCTTT
TRBJ2-5,TRBV12-5,NA,TRBD1,CASGSGQGETQYF,TGTGCTAGTGGTTCCGGACAGGGAGAGACCCAGTACTTC
TRBJ2-7,TRBV11-2,NA,TRBD2,CASSLVAGGPSEQYF,TGTGCCAGCAGCTTAGTAGCGGGGGGGCCTAGCGAGCAGTACTTC
TRBJ2-5,TRBV11-1,NA,NA,CASSLASQETQYF,TGTGCCAGCAGCTTAGCCAGTCAAGAGACCCAGTACTTC
TRBJ1-2,TRBV13,NA,NA,CASSLEGAGRGGGYTF,TGTGCCAGCAGCTTAGAAGGAGCGGGCAGGGGAGGTGGCTACACCTTC